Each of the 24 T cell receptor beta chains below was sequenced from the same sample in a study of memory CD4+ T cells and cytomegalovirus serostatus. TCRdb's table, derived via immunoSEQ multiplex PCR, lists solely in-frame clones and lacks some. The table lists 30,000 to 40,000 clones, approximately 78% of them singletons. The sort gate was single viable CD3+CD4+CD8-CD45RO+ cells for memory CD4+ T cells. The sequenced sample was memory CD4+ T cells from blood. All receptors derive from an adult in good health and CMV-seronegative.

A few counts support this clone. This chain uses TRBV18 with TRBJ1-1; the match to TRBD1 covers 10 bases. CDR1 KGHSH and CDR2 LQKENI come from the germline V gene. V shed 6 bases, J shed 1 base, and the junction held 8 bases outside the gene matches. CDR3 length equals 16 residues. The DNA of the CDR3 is TGTGCCAGCTCGACAGACAGGGGGCTTCGGAACACTGAAGCTTTCTTT. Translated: CASSTDRGLRNTEAFF.

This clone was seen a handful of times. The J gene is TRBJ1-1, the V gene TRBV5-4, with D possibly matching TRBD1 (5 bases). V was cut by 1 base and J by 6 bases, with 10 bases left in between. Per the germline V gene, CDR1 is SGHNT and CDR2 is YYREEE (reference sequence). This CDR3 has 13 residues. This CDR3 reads CASSLNRGSEAFF. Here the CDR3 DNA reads TGTGCCAGCAGCTTGAATAGGGGTTCTGAAGCTTTCTTT.

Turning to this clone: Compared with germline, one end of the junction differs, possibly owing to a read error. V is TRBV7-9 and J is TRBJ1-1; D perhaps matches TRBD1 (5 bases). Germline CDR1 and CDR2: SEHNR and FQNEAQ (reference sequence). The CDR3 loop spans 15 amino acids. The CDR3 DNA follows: TGTGCCAGCAGCTCTAACGTCGGGACCTCAGCCACTAGGGTCTTT. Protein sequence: CASSSNVGTSATRVF.

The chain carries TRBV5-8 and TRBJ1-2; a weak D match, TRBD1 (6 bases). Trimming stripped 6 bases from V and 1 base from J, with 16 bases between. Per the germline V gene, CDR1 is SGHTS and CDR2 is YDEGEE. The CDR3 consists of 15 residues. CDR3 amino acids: CASTNWGGLNYGYTF. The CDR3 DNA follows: TGTGCCAGCACCAATTGGGGGGGCCTTAACTATGGCTACACCTTC.

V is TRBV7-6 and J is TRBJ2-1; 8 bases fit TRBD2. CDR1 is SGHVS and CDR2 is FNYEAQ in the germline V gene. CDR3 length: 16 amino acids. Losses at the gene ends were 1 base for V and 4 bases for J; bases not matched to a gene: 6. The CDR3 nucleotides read TGTGCCAGCAGCTTAGGGAGCGGGGGAGGGTACAATGAGCAGTTCTTC. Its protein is CASSLGSGGGYNEQFF.

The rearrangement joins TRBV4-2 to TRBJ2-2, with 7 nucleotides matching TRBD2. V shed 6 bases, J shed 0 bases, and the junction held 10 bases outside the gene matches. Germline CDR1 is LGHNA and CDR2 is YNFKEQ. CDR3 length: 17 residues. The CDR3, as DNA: TGTGCCAGCAGTTTGGGATCGGGGGGTCCGAACACCGGGGAGCTGTTTTTT. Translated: CASSLGSGGPNTGELFF.

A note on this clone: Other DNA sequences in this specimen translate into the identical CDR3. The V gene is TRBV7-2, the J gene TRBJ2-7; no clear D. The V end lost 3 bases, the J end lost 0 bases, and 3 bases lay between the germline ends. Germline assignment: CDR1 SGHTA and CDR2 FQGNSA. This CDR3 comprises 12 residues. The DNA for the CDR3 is TGTGCCAGCAGCTTCAGCTCCTACGAGCAGTACTTC. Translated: CASSFSSYEQYF.

The CDR3: CASSPRTSEAGELFF. As DNA, the CDR3 is TGTGCCAGTAGTCCCAGGACTAGCGAAGCCGGGGAGCTGTTTTTT. The chain employs TRBV19 and TRBJ2-2; 9 bases agree with TRBD2. With V trimmed by 5 bases and J by 6 bases, 7 bases remained unmatched. Germline V gene lookup returns CDR1 LNHDA and CDR2 SQIVND (reference sequence). CDR3 length: 15 amino acids.

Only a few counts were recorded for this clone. CDR3 protein: CASSQDPAGGVDTQYF. The CDR3 bases are TGTGCCAGCAGCCAAGATCCGGCGGGGGGGGTCGATACGCAGTATTTT. V usage is TRBV4-2 and J usage is TRBJ2-3, with 9 positions matching TRBD2. Germline assignment: CDR1 LGHNA and CDR2 YNFKEQ. The CDR3 has 16 residues. The J segment lost 6 bases and the V segment lost 0 bases, leaving 7 bases of the junction unmatched.

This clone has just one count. The CDR3 here is CSAWTAQETQYF. The CDR3 DNA sequence: TGCAGCGCATGGACAGCCCAAGAGACCCAGTACTTC. The J gene is TRBJ2-5, the V gene TRBV29-1; D might be TRBD1 (6 bases). Germline V gene sequence: CDR1 SQVTM, CDR2 ANQGSEA. This CDR3 region has 12 residues. Trimming stripped 7 bases from V and 1 base from J, with 10 bases between.

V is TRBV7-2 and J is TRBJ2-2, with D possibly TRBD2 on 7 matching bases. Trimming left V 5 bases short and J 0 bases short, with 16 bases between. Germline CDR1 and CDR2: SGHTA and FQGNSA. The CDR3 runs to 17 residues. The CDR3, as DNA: TGTGCCAGCAGCAGATGGGGGGGCGAATCGAACACCGGGGAGCTGTTTTTT. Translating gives CASSRWGGESNTGELFF.

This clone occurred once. DNA of the CDR3: TGTGCCAGCAGTGAAGCAGCGGGGGCTATCGATGAGCAGTTCTTC. Amino acids: CASSEAAGAIDEQFF. The chain combines TRBV6-1 with TRBJ2-1; 8 bases are shared with TRBD2. V lost 0 bases to trimming and J lost 8 bases; unmatched junction nucleotides: 6. This CDR3 region has 15 residues. Per germline, CDR1 MNHNS and CDR2 SASEGT.

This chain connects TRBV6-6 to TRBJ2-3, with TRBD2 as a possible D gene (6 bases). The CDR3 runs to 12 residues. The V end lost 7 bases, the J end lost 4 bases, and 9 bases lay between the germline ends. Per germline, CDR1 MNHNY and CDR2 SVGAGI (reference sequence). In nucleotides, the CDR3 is TGTGCCAGCACCAGGGAGGCAGATACGCAGTATTTT. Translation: CASTREADTQYF.

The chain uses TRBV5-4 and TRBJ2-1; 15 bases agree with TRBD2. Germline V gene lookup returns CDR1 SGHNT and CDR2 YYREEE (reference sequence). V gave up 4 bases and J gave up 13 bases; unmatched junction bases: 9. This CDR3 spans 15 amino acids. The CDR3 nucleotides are TGTGCCAGCAGCGAGGGACTAGCGGGAGGCGATAGTCAGTTCTTC. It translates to CASSEGLAGGDSQFF. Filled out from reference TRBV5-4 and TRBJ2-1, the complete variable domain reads ETGVTQSPTHLIKTRGQQVTLRCSSQSGHNTVSWYQQALGQGPQFIFQYYREEENGRGNFPPRFSGLQFPNYSSELNVNALELDDSALYLCASSEGLAGGDSQFFGPGTRLTVL.

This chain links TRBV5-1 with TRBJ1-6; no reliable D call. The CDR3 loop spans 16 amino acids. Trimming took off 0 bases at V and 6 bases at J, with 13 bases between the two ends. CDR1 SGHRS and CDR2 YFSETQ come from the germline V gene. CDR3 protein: CASSLGGVVGNSPLHF. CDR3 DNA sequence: TGCGCCAGCAGCTTGGGGGGTGTGGTGGGTAATTCACCCCTCCACTTT.

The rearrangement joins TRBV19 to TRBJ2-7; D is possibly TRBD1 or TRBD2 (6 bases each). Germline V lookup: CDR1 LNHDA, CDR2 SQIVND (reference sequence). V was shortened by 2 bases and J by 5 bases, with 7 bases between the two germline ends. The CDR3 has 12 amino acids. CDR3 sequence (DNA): TGTGCCAGTAGTATAAGGGGGGACGAGCAGTACTTC. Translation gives CASSIRGDEQYF.

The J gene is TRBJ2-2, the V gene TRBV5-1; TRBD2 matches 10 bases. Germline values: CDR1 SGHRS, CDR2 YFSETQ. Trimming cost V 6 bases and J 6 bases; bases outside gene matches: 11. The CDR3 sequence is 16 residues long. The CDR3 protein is CASTSTSSGGAGELFF. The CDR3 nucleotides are TGCGCCAGCACCTCCACCTCAAGCGGGGGGGCCGGGGAGCTGTTTTTT.

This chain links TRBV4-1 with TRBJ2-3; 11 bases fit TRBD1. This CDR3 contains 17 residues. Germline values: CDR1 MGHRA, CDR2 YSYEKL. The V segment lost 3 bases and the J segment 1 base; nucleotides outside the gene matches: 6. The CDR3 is CASSQIRTGGRTDTQYF. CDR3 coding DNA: TGCGCCAGCAGCCAGATTCGGACAGGGGGCCGCACAGATACGCAGTATTTT.

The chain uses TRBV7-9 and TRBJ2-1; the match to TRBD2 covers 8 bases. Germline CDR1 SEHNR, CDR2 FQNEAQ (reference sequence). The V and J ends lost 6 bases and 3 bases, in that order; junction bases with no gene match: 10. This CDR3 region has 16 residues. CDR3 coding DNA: TGTGCCAGCAGTCTGGGCGGGGGGAATATCTACAATGAGCAGTTCTTC. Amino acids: CASSLGGGNIYNEQFF.

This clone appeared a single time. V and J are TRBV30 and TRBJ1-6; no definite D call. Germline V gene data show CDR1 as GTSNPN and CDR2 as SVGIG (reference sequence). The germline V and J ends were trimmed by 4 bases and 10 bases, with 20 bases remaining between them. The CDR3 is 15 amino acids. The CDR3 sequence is CAWTQYITSGSPLHF. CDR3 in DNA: TGTGCCTGGACTCAATATATTACGAGCGGATCACCCCTCCACTTT.

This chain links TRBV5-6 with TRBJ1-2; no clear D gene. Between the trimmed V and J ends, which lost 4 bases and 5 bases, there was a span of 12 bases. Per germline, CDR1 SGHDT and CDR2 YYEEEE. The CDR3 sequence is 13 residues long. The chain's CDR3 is CASSGAGEYGYTF. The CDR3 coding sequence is TGTGCCAGCAGCGGAGCTGGGGAGTATGGCTACACCTTC.

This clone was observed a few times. In DNA form, the CDR3 reads TGTGCCACCAGCAGAGACAGGGGGCGCGAGCAGTACTTC. Translating gives CATSRDRGREQYF. The chain recombines TRBV15 with TRBJ2-7, with 8 bases matching TRBD1. Germline CDR1 and CDR2: LNHNV and YYDKDF (reference sequence). Losses at the gene ends were 0 bases for V and 6 bases for J; bases not matched to a gene: 1. CDR3 length: 13 residues.

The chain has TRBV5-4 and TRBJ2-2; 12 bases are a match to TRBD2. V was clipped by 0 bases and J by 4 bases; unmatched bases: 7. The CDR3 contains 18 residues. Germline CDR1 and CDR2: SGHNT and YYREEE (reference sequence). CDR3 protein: CASSLASGGAIGTGELFF. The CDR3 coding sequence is TGTGCCAGCAGCTTGGCTAGCGGGGGGGCCATAGGCACCGGGGAGCTGTTTTTT.

The CDR3, as DNA: TGTGCCAGCAGTTACGGGCCTAACCCTTCCGAGCAGTACTTC. It specifies CASSYGPNPSEQYF. The V call is TRBV27, the J call TRBJ2-7; no definite D call. Germline V gene lookup returns CDR1 MNHEY and CDR2 SMNVEV (reference sequence). This CDR3 has 14 amino acids. Trimming took off 4 bases at V and 6 bases at J, with 16 bases between the two ends.